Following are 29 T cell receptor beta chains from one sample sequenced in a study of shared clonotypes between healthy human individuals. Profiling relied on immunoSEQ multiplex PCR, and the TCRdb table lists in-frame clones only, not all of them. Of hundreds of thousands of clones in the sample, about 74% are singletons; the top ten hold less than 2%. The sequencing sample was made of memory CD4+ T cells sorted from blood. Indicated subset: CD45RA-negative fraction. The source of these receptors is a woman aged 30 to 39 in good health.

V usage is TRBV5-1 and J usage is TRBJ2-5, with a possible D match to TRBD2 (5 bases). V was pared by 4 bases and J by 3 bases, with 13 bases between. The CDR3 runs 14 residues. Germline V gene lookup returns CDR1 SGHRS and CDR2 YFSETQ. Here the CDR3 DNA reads TGCGCCAGCAGCCCGGGGTCCCCCAAAGAGACCCAGTACTTC. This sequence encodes CASSPGSPKETQYF.

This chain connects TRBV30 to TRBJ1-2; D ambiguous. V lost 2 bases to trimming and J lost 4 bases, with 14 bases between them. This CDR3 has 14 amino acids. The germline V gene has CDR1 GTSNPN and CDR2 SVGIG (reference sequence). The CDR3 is CAWSYGNVGYGYTF. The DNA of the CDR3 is TGTGCCTGGAGTTATGGGAATGTGGGCTATGGCTACACCTTC.

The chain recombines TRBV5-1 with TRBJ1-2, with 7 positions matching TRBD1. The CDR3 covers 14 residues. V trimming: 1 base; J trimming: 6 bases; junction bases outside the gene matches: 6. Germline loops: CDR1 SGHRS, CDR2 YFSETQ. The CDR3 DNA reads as TGCGCCAGCAGCTTGCCAGGGACAGCGGATGGCTACACCTTC. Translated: CASSLPGTADGYTF.

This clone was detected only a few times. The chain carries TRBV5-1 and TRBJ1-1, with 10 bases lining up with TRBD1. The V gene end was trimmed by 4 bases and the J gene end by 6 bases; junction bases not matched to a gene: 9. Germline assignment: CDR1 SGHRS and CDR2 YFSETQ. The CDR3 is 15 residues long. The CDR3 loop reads CASSPTTDRGAEAFF. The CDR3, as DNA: TGCGCCAGCAGCCCTACAACGGACAGGGGGGCTGAAGCTTTCTTT. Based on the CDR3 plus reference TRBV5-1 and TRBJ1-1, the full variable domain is KAGVTQTPRYLIKTRGQQVTLSCSPISGHRSVSWYQQTPGQGLQFLFEYFSETQRNKGNFPGRFSGRQFSNSRSEMNVSTLELGDSALYLCASSPTTDRGAEAFFGQGTRLTVV.

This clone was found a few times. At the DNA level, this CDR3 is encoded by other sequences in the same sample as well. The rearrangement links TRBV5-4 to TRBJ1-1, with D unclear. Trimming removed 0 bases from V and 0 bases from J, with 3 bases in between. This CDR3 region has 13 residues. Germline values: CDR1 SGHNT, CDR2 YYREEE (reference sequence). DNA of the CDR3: TGTGCCAGCAGCTTGGATTTGAACACTGAAGCTTTCTTT. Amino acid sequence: CASSLDLNTEAFF.

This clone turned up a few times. The CDR3 is CASSYFEGYEQYF. In DNA, the CDR3 is TGTGCCAGCAGTTACTTTGAAGGCTACGAGCAGTACTTC. The rearrangement joins TRBV6-5 to TRBJ2-7; D is ambiguous. The CDR3 loop spans 13 amino acids. V shed 1 base and J shed 3 bases, with 7 bases lying between them. Germline values: CDR1 MNHEY, CDR2 SVGAGI.

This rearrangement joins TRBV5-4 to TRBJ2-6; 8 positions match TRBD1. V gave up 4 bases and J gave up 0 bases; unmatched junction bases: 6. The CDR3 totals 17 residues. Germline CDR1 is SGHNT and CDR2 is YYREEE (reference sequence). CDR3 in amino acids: CASSPGQGTSGANVLTF. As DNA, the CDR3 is TGTGCCAGCAGCCCAGGACAGGGAACCTCTGGGGCCAACGTCCTGACTTTC.

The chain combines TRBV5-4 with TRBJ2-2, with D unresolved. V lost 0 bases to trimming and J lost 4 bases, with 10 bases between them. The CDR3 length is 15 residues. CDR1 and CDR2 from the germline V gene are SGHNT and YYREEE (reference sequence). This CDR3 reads CASSLALDLTGELFF. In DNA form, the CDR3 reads TGTGCCAGCAGCTTGGCGTTGGACCTCACCGGGGAGCTGTTTTTT.

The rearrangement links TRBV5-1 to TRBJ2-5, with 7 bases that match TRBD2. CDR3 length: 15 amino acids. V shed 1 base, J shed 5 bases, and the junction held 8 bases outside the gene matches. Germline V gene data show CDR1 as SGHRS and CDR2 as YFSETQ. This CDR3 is CASSLRRERVETQYF. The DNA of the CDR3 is TGCGCCAGCAGCTTGAGGCGGGAGAGAGTCGAGACCCAGTACTTC.

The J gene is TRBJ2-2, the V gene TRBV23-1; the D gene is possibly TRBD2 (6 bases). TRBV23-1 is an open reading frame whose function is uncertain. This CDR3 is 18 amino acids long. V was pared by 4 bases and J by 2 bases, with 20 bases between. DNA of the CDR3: TGCGCCAGCAGTCGCCCCCATGGTCTAGCGCCTAACACCGGGGAGCTGTTTTTT. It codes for CASSRPHGLAPNTGELFF.

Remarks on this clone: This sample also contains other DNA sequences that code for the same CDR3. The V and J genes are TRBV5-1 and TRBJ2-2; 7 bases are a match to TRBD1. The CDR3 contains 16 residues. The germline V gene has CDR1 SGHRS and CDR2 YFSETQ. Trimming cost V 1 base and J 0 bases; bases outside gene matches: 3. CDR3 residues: CASSLLGTANTGELFF. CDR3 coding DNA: TGCGCCAGCAGCTTGCTCGGGACAGCGAACACCGGGGAGCTGTTTTTT.

This CDR3 reads CASSLEPGMAYEQYF. In DNA, the CDR3 is TGTGCCAGCAGCTTAGAGCCGGGGATGGCCTACGAGCAGTACTTC. The gene calls are TRBV5-5 and TRBJ2-7, with D possibly matching TRBD2 (5 bases). Trimming shortened V by 2 bases and J by 2 bases, and 14 bases separated the two germline ends. The CDR3 consists of 15 residues. Per the germline V gene, CDR1 is SGHKS and CDR2 is YYEKEE (reference sequence).

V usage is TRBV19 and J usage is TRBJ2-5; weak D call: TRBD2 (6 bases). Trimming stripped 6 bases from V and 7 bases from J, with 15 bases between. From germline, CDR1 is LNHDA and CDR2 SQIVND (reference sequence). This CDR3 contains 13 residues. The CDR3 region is CASSGSAGLTQYF. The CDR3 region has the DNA TGTGCCAGTAGCGGGAGCGCTGGACTGACCCAGTACTTC. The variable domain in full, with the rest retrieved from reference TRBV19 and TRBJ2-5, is DGGITQSPKYLFRKEGQNVTLSCEQNLNHDAMYWYRQDPGQGLRLIYYSQIVNDFQKGDIAEGYSVSREKKESFPLTVTSAQKNPTAFYLCASSGSAGLTQYFGPGTRLLVL.

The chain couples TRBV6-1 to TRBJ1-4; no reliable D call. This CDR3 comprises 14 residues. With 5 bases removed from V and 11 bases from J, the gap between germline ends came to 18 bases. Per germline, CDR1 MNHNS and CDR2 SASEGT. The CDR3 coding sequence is TGTGCCAGCAGTACCGACCGTCGCGTTCGCAAACTGTTTTTT. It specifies CASSTDRRVRKLFF.

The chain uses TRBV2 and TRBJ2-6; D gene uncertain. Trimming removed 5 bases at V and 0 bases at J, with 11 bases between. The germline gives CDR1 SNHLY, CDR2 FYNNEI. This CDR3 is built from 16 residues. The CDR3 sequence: CASSPNGPSGANVLTF. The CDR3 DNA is TGTGCCAGCAGTCCCAATGGCCCCTCTGGGGCCAACGTCCTGACTTTC.

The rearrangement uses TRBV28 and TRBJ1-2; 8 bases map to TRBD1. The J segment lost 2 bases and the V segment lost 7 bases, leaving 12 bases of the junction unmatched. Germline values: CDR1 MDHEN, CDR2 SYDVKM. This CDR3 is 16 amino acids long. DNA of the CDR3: TGTGCCAGCACTAGCTCCGGGACAGGTTTAAACTATGGCTACACCTTC. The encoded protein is CASTSSGTGLNYGYTF.

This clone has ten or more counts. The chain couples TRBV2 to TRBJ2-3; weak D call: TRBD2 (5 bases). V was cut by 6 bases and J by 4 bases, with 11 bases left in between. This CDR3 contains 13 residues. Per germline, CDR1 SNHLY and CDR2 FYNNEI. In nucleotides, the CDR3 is TGTGCCAGCAGCCTCTCGGGGTCAGATACGCAGTATTTT. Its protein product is CASSLSGSDTQYF.

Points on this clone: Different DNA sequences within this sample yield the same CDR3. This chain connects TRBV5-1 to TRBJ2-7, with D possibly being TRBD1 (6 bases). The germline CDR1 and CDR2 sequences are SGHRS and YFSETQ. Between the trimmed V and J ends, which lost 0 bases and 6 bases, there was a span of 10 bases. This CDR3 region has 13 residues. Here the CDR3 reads CASSLGTAGEQYF. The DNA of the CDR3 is TGCGCCAGCAGCTTGGGGACAGCTGGCGAGCAGTACTTC.

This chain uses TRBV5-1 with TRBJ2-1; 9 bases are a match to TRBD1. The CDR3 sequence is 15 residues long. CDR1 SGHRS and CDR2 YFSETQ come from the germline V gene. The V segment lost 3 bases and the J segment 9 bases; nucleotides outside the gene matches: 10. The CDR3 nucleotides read TGCGCCAGCAGCTCCGGGACAGGGATTTTGGGTGAGCAGTTCTTC. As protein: CASSSGTGILGEQFF.

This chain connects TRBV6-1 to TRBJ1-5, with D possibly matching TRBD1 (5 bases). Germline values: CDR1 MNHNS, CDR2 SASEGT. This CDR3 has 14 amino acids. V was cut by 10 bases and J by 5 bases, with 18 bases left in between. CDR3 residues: CATRQTRDDQPQHF. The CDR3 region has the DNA TGTGCCACCAGACAGACCCGGGACGATCAGCCCCAGCATTTT.

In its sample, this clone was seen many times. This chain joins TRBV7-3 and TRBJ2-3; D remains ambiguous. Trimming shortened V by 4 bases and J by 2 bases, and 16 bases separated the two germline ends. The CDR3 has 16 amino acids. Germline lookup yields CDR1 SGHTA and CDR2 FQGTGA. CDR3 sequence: CASSSPGGAHTDTQYF. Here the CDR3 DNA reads TGTGCCAGCAGCTCCCCCGGCGGAGCCCACACAGATACGCAGTATTTT.

The CDR3, as DNA: TGTGCCAGCAGTGAACGGGAGTGGCAGACCCAGTACTTC. As protein: CASSEREWQTQYF. The gene calls are TRBV6-1 and TRBJ2-5; TRBD2 might be the D (6 bases). The CDR3 loop spans 13 amino acids. V was clipped by 2 bases and J by 6 bases, with 10 bases between them. Per germline, CDR1 MNHNS and CDR2 SASEGT.

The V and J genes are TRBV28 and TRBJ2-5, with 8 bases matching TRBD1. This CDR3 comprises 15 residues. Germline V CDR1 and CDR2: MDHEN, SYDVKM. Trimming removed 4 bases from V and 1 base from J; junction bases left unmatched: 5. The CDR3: CASSSRTGLQETQYF. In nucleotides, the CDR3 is TGTGCCAGCAGTTCGAGGACAGGGCTCCAAGAGACCCAGTACTTC.

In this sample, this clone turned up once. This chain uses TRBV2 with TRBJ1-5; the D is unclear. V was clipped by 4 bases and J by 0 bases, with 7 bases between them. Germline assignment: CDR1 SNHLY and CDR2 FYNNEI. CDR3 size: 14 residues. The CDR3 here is CASSATNSNQPQHF. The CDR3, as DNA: TGTGCCAGCAGTGCCACAAATAGCAATCAGCCCCAGCATTTT.

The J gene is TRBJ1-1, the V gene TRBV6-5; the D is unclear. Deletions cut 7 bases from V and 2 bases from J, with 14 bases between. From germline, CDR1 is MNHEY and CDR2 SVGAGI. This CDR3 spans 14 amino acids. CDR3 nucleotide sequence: TGTGCCAGCAACCCCGGGAGGCCCAACACTGAAGCTTTCTTT. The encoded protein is CASNPGRPNTEAFF.

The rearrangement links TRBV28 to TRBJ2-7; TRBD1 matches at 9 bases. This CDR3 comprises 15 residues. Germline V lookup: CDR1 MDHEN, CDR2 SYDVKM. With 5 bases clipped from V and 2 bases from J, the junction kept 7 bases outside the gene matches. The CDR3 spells CASSPGQGRAYEQYF. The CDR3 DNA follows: TGTGCCAGCAGTCCCGGACAGGGGAGGGCCTACGAGCAGTACTTC.

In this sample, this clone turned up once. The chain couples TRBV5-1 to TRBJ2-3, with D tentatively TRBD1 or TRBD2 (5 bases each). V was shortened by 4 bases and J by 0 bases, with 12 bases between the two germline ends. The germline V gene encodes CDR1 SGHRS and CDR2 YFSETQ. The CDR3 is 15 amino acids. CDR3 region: CASSLRDPSTDTQYF. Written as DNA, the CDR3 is TGCGCCAGCAGCCTCAGGGACCCTAGCACAGATACGCAGTATTTT.

The CDR3 protein is CASRVQGRTNEKLFF. The DNA of the CDR3 is TGCGCCAGCAGGGTACAGGGAAGAACTAATGAAAAACTGTTTTTT. This chain joins TRBV10-2 and TRBJ1-4; the D gene is possibly TRBD1 (6 bases). CDR3 length equals 15 residues. The ends were cut back, 6 bases at V and 1 base at J, with 12 bases in the middle. Germline CDR1 is WSHSY and CDR2 is SAAADI.

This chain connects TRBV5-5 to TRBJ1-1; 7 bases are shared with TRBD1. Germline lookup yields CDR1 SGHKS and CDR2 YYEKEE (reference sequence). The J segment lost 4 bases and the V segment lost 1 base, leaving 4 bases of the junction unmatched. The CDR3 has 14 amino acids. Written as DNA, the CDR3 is TGTGCCAGCAGCTTGACAGGGGCGGGCACTGAAGCTTTCTTT. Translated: CASSLTGAGTEAFF.